The subject of this entry is one T cell receptor beta chain. Its specific antigen is unknown. One end of the junction does not line up with germline, which may come from a read error. Genomic DNA served as template for TCR beta VDJ combination and CDR3 sequence profiling. An Illumina HiSeq 2000 was used for TCR repertoire sequencing. The authors' analysis ran thus. Repertoire assessment relied on Simpson's diversity index, CDR3 size and DJ length profiles, and TRBV/TRBJ rearrangement plots. The most abundant DNA sequence in the deep sequencing data was defined as the immunodominant clone. CDR3 amino acid sequences were screened for sharing across subjects and compared with published repertoires and the VDJdb database. In TCRdb, the public reads were trimmed at Q25 with fastp and aligned with MiXCR, with productive beta chains retained. Duplicate CDR3 protein sequences are folded into a single record with the most common DNA and genes. The V and J calls, along with clone size, are taken from TCRdb and not from the paper's own processing. A total of fewer than 200,000 distinct CDR3 sequences appear in this sample, about half of them only once. Around 13% of the sample lies in the top ten.

This specimen comes from a study of CD8+CD57+ T cells in acquired aplastic anemia (dated by TCRdb to 2016 to 2019). For context, the study as a whole: DNA extracted from sorted CD4+ and CD8+ cells had a mean of roughly 3.3 ug, with a range of roughly 0.18 to 27.4 ug. A CD8+CD57+ expansion meant a frequency higher than the mean frequency seen in healthy subjects.

Taken from cysteine to phenylalanine, the CDR3 has 12 residues. Of the read, only the CDR3 DNA is kept; its 36 bases are in frame from base 1. Looking up the germline V gene (reference sequence) yields CDR1 GTSNPN and CDR2 SVGIG. The patients picked for sequencing were ones in whom flow cytometry had shown an expansion of CD8+CD57+ cells. All patients had severe acquired aplastic anemia diagnosed by International Study of Aplastic Anemia and Agranulocytosis and Camitta criteria. At the time blood was sampled, none of the patients had received any therapy. TCR repertoires of sorted CD4+ and CD8+ blood T cells from severe aplastic anemia patients and healthy subjects were deep-sequenced in the study. Patients were enrolled under clinicaltrials.gov protocols 00001620, 01623167, 00001397, 00071045, 00081523 and 00961064 in the USA. Ficoll-Paque density gradient centrifugation was used to isolate peripheral blood mononuclear cells. CD4+ and CD8+ T cells were sorted by FACS or magnetic beads before DNA extraction.

The paper's findings and limits, for the study overall: Around 27 CD8+ CDR3 sequences were found in both patients and controls but appeared to be highly expressed in patients and within the immunodominant clones of the patients. Between patients and healthy controls, no significant difference in CD8+ Simpson's diversity was found (P=0.060).

The TCR was taken from a human donor with aplastic anemia. Sequencing was performed on sorted CD4+, CD8+, or CD8+CD57+ T cells (not recorded which) from PBMCs. The V gene is TRBV30 and the J gene is TRBJ1-2, and TRBD1 matches 7 of the central bases. At the DNA level, the sequence is TGTGCCTGGAGTTGGGACAGCTATGGCTACGCCTTC. It translates as CAWSWDSYGYAF.